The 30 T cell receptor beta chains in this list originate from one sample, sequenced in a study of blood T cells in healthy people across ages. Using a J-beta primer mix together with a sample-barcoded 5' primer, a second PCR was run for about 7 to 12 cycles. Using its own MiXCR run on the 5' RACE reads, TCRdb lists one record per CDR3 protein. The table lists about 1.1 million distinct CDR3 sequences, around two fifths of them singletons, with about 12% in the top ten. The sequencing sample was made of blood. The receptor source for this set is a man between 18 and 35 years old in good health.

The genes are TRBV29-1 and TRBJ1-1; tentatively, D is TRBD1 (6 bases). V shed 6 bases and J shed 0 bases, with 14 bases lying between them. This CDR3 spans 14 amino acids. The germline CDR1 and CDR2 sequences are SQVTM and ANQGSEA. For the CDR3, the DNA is TGCAGCGTACCAGGGGAGGTTATGAACACTGAAGCTTTCTTT. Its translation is CSVPGEVMNTEAFF.

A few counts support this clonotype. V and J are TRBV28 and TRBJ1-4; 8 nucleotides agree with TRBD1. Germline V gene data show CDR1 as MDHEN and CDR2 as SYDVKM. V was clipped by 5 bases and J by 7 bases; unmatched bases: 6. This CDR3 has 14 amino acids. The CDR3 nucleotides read TGTGCCAGCAGTGCCGGGACAGGACCTGAAAAACTGTTTTTT. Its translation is CASSAGTGPEKLFF.

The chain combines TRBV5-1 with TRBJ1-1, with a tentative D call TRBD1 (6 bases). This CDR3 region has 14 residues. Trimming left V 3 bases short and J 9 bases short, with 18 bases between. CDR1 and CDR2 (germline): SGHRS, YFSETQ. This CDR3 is CASSSTQGGIKAFF. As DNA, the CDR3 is TGCGCCAGCAGCTCGACCCAAGGGGGGATCAAAGCTTTCTTT.

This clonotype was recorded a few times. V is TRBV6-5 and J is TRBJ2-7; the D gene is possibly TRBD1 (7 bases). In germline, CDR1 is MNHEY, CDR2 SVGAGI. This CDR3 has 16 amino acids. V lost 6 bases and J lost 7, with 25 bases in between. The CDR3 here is CASSPPAGQPYNEQYF. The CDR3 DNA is TGTGCCAGCAGCCCTCCTGCGGGACAGCCTTACAATGAGCAGTACTTC.

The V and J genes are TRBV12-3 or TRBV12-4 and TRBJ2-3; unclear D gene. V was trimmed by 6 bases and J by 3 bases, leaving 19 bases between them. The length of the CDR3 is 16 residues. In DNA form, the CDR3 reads TGTGCCAGCAGCCCCGAACCTCACCCTAGAACAGATACGCAGTATTTT. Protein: CASSPEPHPRTDTQYF.

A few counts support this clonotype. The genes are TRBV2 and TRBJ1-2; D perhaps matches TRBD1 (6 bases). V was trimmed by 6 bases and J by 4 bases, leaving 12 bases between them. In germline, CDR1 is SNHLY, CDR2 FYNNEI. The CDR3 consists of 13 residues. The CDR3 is CASRYRVSYGYTF. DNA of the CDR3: TGTGCCAGCAGGTACAGGGTTTCCTATGGCTACACCTTC.

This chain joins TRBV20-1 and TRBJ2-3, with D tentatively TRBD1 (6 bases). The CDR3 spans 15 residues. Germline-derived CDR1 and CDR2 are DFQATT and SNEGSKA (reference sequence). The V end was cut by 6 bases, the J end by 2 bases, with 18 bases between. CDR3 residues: CSAPAGRGNTDTQYF. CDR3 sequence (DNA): TGCAGTGCCCCCGCAGGCAGGGGAAACACAGATACGCAGTATTTT.

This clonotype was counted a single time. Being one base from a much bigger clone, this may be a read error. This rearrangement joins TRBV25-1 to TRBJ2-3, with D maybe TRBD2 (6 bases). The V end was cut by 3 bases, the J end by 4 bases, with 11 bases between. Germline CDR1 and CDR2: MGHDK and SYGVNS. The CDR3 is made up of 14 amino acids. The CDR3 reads CASSEAREADTQYF. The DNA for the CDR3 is TGTGCCAGCAGTGAGGCCAGGGAGGCAGATACGCAGTATTTT.

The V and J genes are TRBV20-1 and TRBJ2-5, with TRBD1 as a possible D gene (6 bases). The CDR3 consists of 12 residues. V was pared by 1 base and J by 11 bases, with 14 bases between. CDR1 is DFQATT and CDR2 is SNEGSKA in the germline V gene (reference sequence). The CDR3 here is CSARVNRDEQYF. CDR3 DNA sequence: TGCAGTGCTAGAGTAAACAGGGATGAGCAGTACTTC.

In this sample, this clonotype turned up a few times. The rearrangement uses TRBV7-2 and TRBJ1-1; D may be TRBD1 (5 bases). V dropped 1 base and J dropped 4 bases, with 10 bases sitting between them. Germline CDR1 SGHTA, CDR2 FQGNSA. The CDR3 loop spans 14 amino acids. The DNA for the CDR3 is TGTGCCAGCAGCTTAGTGCAGGGCTTCACTGAAGCTTTCTTT. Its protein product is CASSLVQGFTEAFF.

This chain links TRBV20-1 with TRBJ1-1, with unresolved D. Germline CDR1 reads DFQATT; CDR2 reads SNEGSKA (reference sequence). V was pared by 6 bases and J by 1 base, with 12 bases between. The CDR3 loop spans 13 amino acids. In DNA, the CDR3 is TGCAGTGCCCCAAACCTTGAGAACACTGAAGCTTTCTTT. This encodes CSAPNLENTEAFF.

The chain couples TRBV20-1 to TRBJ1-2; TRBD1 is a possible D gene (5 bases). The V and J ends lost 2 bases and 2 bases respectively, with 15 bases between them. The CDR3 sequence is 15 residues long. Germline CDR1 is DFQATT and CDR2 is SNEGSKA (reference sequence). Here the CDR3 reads CSARLGQGRNYGYTF. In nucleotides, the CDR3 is TGCAGTGCTAGATTGGGCCAGGGCAGGAACTATGGCTACACCTTC.

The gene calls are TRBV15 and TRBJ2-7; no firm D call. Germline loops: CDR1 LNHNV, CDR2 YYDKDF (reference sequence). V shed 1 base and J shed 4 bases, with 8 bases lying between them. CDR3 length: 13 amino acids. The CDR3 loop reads CATSRVEPYEQYF. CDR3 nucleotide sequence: TGTGCCACCAGCAGAGTTGAGCCTTACGAGCAGTACTTC.

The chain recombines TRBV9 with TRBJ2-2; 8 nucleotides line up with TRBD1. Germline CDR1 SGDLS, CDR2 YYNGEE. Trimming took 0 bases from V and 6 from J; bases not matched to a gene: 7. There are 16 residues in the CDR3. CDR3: CASSVEFPGGSGELFF. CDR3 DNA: TGTGCCAGCAGCGTAGAATTCCCAGGGGGCTCCGGGGAGCTGTTTTTT.

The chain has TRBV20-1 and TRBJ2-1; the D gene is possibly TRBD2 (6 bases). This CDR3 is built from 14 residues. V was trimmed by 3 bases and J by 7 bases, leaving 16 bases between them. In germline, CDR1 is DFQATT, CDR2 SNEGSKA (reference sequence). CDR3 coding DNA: TGCAGTGCTAGTCCCGGGAGAGCTAGGAATGAGCAGTTCTTC. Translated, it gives CSASPGRARNEQFF.

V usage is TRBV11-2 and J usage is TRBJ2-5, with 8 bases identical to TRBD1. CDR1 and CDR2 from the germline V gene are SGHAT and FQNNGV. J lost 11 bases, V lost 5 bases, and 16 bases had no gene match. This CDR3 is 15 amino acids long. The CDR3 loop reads CASSLPGQVFSEQYF. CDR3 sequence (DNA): TGTGCCAGCAGCCTCCCGGGACAGGTTTTCTCTGAGCAGTACTTC.

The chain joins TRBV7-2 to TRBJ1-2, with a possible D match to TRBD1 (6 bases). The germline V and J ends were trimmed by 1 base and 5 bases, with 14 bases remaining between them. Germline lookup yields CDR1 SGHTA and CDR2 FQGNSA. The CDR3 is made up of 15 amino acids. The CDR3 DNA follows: TGTGCCAGCAGCTTAGACAGGGCCAGGACTTATGGCTACACCTTC. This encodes CASSLDRARTYGYTF.

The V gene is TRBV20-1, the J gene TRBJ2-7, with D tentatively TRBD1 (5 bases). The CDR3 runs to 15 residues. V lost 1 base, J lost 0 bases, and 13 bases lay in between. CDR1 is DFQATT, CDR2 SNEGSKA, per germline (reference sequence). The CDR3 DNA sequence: TGCAGTGCTAGAGGTCCTCAGGGAAGCTCCTACGAGCAGTACTTC. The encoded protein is CSARGPQGSSYEQYF.

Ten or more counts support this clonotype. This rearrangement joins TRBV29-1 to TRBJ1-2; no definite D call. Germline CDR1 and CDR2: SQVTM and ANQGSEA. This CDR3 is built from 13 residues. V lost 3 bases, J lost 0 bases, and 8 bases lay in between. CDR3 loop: CSVDTPANYGYTF. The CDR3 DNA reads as TGCAGCGTTGATACACCTGCTAACTATGGCTACACCTTC.

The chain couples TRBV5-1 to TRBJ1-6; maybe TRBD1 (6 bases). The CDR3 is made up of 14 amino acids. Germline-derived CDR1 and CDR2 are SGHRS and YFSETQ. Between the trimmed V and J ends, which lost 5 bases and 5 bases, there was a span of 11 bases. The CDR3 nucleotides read TGCGCCAGCAGTTCGAACAGGGATAATTCACCCCTCCACTTT. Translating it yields CASSSNRDNSPLHF.

CDR3 sequence: CASSLEVSGYEQYF. In DNA, the CDR3 is TGCGCCAGCAGCTTGGAGGTTAGCGGCTACGAGCAGTACTTC. V is TRBV5-1 and J is TRBJ2-5, with D possibly being TRBD2 (6 bases). The DNA end lines up better with TRBJ2-7; the J call may be wrong. The germline CDR1 and CDR2 sequences are SGHRS and YFSETQ. There are 14 residues in the CDR3.

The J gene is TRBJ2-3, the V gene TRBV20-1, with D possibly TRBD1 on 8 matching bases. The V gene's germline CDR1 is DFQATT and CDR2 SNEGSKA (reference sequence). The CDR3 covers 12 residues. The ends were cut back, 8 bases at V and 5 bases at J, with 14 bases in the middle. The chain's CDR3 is CSPYRGGDTQYF. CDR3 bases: TGCAGTCCATACAGGGGGGGAGATACGCAGTATTTT.

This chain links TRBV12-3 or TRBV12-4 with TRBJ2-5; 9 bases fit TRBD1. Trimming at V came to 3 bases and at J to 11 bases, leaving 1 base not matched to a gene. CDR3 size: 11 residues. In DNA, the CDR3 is TGTGCCAGCAGTTTTGACAGGGGGCAGTACTTC. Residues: CASSFDRGQYF.

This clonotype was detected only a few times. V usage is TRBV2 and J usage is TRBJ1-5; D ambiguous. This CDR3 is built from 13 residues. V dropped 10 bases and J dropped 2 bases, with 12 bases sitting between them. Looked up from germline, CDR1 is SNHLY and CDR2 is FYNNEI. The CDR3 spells CATTQEGNQPQHF. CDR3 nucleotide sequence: TGTGCCACCACCCAGGAGGGCAATCAGCCCCAGCATTTT. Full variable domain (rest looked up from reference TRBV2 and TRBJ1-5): EPEVTQTPSHQVTQMGQEVILRCVPISNHLYFYWYRQILGQKVEFLVSFYNNEISEKSEIFDDQFSVERPDGSNFTLKIRSTKLEDSAMYFCATTQEGNQPQHFGDGTRLSIL.

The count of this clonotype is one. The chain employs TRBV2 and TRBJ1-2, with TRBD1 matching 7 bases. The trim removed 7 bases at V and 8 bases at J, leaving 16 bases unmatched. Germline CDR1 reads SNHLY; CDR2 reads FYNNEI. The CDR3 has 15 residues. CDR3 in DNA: TGTGCCAGCACTCAAGCGCCGGGTAGGGGACAGGGCTACACCTTC. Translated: CASTQAPGRGQGYTF.

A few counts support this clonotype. The CDR3 region is CSARGGSNTGELFF. In DNA form, the CDR3 reads TGCAGTGCTAGAGGAGGATCGAACACCGGGGAGCTGTTTTTT. The V gene is TRBV20-1, the J gene TRBJ2-2; no firm D call. This CDR3 region has 14 residues. V shed 1 base and J shed 0 bases, with 6 bases lying between them. CDR1 is DFQATT, CDR2 SNEGSKA, per germline (reference sequence).

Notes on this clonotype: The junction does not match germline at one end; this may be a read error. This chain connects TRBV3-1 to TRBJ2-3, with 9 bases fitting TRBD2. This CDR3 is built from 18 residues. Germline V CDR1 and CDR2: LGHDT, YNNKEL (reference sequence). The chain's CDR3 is CASNQDIRLAASTDTQYF. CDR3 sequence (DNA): TGTGCCAGCAACCAAGATATCCGACTAGCGGCTAGCACAGATACGCAGTATTTT.

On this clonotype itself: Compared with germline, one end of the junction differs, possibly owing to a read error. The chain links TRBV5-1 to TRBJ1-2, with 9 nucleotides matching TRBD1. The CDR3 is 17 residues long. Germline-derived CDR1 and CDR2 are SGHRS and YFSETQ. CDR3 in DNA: TGCGCCAGCAGCAGGTCATCCGGGACAGGGAGTAACTGTGGCTACACCTTC. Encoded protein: CASSRSSGTGSNCGYTF.

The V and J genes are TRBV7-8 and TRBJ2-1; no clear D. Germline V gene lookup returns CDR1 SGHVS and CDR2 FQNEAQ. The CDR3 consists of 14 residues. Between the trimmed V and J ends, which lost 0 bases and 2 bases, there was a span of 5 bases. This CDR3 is CASSLAIPYNEQFF. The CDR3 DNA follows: TGTGCCAGCAGCTTAGCGATCCCCTACAATGAGCAGTTCTTC. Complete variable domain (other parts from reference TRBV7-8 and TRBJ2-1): GAGVSQSPRYKVAKRGQDVALRCDPISGHVSLFWYQQALGQGPEFLTYFQNEAQLDKSGLPSDRFFAERPEGSVSTLKIQRTQQEDSAVYLCASSLAIPYNEQFFGPGTRLTVL.

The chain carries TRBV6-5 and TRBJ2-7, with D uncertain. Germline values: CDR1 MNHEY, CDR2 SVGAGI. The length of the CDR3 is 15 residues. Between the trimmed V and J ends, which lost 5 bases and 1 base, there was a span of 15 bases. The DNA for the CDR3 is TGTGCCAGCAGTCCTAACTTCGGCACTTCCTACGAGCAGTACTTC. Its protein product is CASSPNFGTSYEQYF.